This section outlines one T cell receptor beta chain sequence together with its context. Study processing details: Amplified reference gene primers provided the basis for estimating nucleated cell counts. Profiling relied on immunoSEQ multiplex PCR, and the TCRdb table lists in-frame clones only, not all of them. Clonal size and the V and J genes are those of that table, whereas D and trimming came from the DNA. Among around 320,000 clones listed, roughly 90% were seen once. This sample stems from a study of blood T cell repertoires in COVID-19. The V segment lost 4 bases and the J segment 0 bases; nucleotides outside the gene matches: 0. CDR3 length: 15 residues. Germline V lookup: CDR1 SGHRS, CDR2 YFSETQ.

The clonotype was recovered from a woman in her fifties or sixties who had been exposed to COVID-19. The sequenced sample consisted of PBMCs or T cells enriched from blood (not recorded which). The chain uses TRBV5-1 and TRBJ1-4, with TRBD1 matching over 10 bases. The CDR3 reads CASSGQGATNEKLFF. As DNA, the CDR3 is TGCGCCAGCAGCGGACAGGGGGCAACTAATGAAAAACTGTTTTTT.